This entry lists 32 T cell receptor beta chains sequenced from one sample in a study of blood T cell repertoires in COVID-19. Clones were sequenced by immunoSEQ multiplex PCR, and TCRdb holds only the in-frame ones, with some missing. Found here are 250,000 or so clones, roughly 88% of them singletons; the top ten hold under 2.5%. Sequences were obtained from PBMCs or T cells enriched from blood (not recorded which). The receptors derive from a woman aged 50 to 60 who had recovered from COVID-19.

This chain joins TRBV28 and TRBJ2-7; 11 bases line up with TRBD2. The V gene end was trimmed by 5 bases and the J gene end by 0 bases; junction bases not matched to a gene: 3. This CDR3 is 15 amino acids long. Germline V lookup: CDR1 MDHEN, CDR2 SYDVKM. In DNA, the CDR3 is TGTGCCAGCAGTATAGGACTAGCGGGCTCCTACGAGCAGTACTTC. Amino acid sequence: CASSIGLAGSYEQYF.

The chain combines TRBV7-3 with TRBJ2-2; possibly TRBD2 for D (5 bases). Trimming pared 5 bases from V and 6 bases from J, leaving 10 bases between. Germline CDR1 and CDR2: SGHTA and FQGTGA. The CDR3 is made up of 13 amino acids. The CDR3 bases are TGTGCCAGCAGCCTGGGAGTCGCCGGGGAGCTGTTTTTT. It is translated as CASSLGVAGELFF.

The J gene is TRBJ2-3, the V gene TRBV24-1; TRBD2 is a possible D gene (6 bases). CDR1 KGHDR and CDR2 SFDVKD come from the germline V gene. The CDR3 length is 13 residues. V lost 4 bases, J lost 8 bases, and 12 bases lay in between. Written as DNA, the CDR3 is TGTGCCACCAGTGACACACGGGGAGGTACGCAGTATTTT. This translates into CATSDTRGGTQYF.

This chain links TRBV12-3 or TRBV12-4 with TRBJ2-7; D gene uncertain. The V gene lost 3 bases and the J gene lost 6 bases, with 12 bases spanning the gap. The CDR3 runs 13 residues. The DNA of the CDR3 is TGTGCCAGCAGTTTCTCCTCCACTCGCGAGCAGTACTTC. Its translation: CASSFSSTREQYF.

CDR3 amino acids: CASSVTGGRETQYF. The CDR3 DNA reads as TGTGCCAGCAGCGTAACAGGGGGCCGGGAGACCCAGTACTTC. The V and J genes are TRBV7-9 and TRBJ2-5; 9 bases fit TRBD1. V shed 5 bases and J 5 bases; nucleotides not matched to a gene: 6. CDR1 is SEHNR and CDR2 is FQNEAQ in the germline V gene (reference sequence). The length of the CDR3 is 14 residues.

This clone was counted a single time. The rearrangement joins TRBV7-2 to TRBJ2-3, with 13 bases that match TRBD2. Germline CDR1 SGHTA, CDR2 FQGNSA. Losses at the gene ends were 5 bases for V and 4 bases for J; bases not matched to a gene: 3. This CDR3 comprises 15 residues. The CDR3 region is CASSSGLAGADTQYF. CDR3 nucleotides: TGTGCCAGCAGCAGTGGACTAGCGGGGGCAGATACGCAGTATTTT.

V gene TRBV3-1 (or the pseudogene TRBV3-2) combines with J gene TRBJ1-5; perhaps TRBD1 as D (5 bases). Germline V gives CDR1 LGHDT, CDR2 YNNKEL (reference sequence). This CDR3 has 13 residues. V was trimmed by 4 bases and J by 9 bases, leaving 13 bases between them. CDR3 amino acids: CASSPNTQGPQHF. CDR3 DNA: TGTGCCAGCAGCCCCAACACCCAGGGGCCCCAGCATTTT.

V usage is TRBV21-1 and J usage is TRBJ2-2; the D call of TRBD2 is as the table states it, not checked on the DNA. TRBV21-1 is reported as a pseudogene. This CDR3 spans 16 amino acids. In DNA, the CDR3 is TGTGCCAGCAGCACCCCGAGACGGGGGGGCACCGGGGAGCTGTTTTTT. This gives the protein CASSTPRRGGTGELFF.

The genes are TRBV10-3 and TRBJ1-3, with 7 bases matching TRBD1. The germline V gene has CDR1 ENHRY and CDR2 SYGVKD. The CDR3 is 16 residues long. The V segment lost 6 bases and the J segment 0 bases; nucleotides outside the gene matches: 8. The CDR3 bases are TGTGCCATCAGCCCGGACAGGTCAAACTCTGGAAACACCATATATTTT. Protein product: CAISPDRSNSGNTIYF.

The rearrangement links TRBV18 to TRBJ2-7, with 9 bases identical to TRBD2. Germline V gene data show CDR1 as KGHSH and CDR2 as LQKENI. The CDR3 length is 14 residues. The trim removed 5 bases at V and 5 bases at J, leaving 7 bases unmatched. Here the CDR3 reads CASSSGTSFDEQYF. In DNA form, the CDR3 reads TGTGCCAGCTCATCCGGGACTAGCTTCGACGAGCAGTACTTC.

This clone appeared once. The chain combines TRBV5-6 with TRBJ1-3; D might be TRBD1 (5 bases). This CDR3 is 15 amino acids long. Germline V gene sequence: CDR1 SGHDT, CDR2 YYEEEE. V dropped 1 base and J dropped 4 bases, with 12 bases sitting between them. CDR3 in amino acids: CASSLRGTAGNTIYF. CDR3 in DNA: TGTGCCAGCAGCTTGCGCGGGACGGCGGGAAACACCATATATTTT.

This clone was seen a few times. V and J are TRBV5-5 and TRBJ1-2; 10 nucleotides line up with TRBD1. The CDR3 is 15 amino acids. V shed 5 bases and J 4 bases; nucleotides not matched to a gene: 8. Per the germline V gene, CDR1 is SGHKS and CDR2 is YYEKEE (reference sequence). CDR3 sequence: CASSGATGGGYGYTF. DNA for the CDR3: TGTGCCAGCAGTGGGGCGACAGGGGGCGGCTATGGCTACACCTTC.

V gene TRBV19 combines with J gene TRBJ2-1; 10 nucleotides align to TRBD2. Trimming removed 3 bases from V and 9 bases from J; junction bases left unmatched: 5. The CDR3 extends over 14 amino acids. Germline V gene data show CDR1 as LNHDA and CDR2 as SQIVND (reference sequence). CDR3 DNA: TGTGCCAGTAGTATGGGGGGACTAGCGTTTGAGCAGTTCTTC. This codes for CASSMGGLAFEQFF.

V gene TRBV7-9 combines with J gene TRBJ2-5; TRBD1 aligns across 7 bases. V lost 4 bases, J lost 1 base, and 6 bases stayed unmatched. The CDR3 runs to 15 residues. CDR1 is SEHNR and CDR2 is FQNEAQ in the germline V gene (reference sequence). The CDR3 DNA reads TGTGCCAGCAGCTGGGGACAGTTGATCCAAGAGACCCAGTACTTC. Translation gives CASSWGQLIQETQYF. The full variable domain, in which reference TRBV7-9 and TRBJ2-5 provide the parts outside the CDR3, is DTGVSQNPRHKITKRGQNVTFRCDPISEHNRLYWYRQTLGQGPEFLTYFQNEAQLEKSRLLSDRFSAERPKGSFSTLEIQRTEQGDSAMYLCASSWGQLIQETQYFGPGTRLLVL.

V is TRBV27 and J is TRBJ1-1; a possible D gene is TRBD1 (6 bases). V shed 4 bases and J shed 4 bases, with 19 bases lying between them. This CDR3 has 16 residues. Germline CDR1 MNHEY, CDR2 SMNVEV (reference sequence). This CDR3 is CASSSSHSGALTEAFF. CDR3 DNA: TGTGCCAGCAGTTCCTCTCACTCAGGGGCTCTCACTGAAGCTTTCTTT.

This clone was seen once. This chain joins TRBV19 and TRBJ2-5; 7 positions match TRBD1. CDR1 is LNHDA, CDR2 SQIVND, per germline (reference sequence). The CDR3 covers 13 residues. V dropped 5 bases and J dropped 5; count of bases not matched to a gene: 5. Here the CDR3 reads CASSGNRGETQYF. The CDR3 DNA reads as TGTGCCAGTAGTGGGAACAGGGGCGAGACCCAGTACTTC.

In this sample, this clone turned up once. This chain joins TRBV5-4 and TRBJ2-1; D possibly corresponds to TRBD2 (5 bases). Germline lookup yields CDR1 SGHNT and CDR2 YYREEE (reference sequence). Trimming stripped 3 bases from V and 7 bases from J, with 17 bases between. The length of the CDR3 is 15 residues. DNA of the CDR3: TGTGCCAGCAGCTCCGCGGACTCTCGCGGGAATGAGCAGTTCTTC. Protein product: CASSSADSRGNEQFF.

The V and J genes are TRBV7-2 and TRBJ2-2, with 10 bases identical to TRBD2. The CDR3 is made up of 17 amino acids. Germline lookup yields CDR1 SGHTA and CDR2 FQGNSA. With 5 bases clipped from V and 5 bases from J, the junction kept 11 bases outside the gene matches. CDR3 sequence: CASSRLAGAPGTGELFF. For the CDR3, the DNA is TGTGCCAGCAGCCGGCTAGCGGGAGCCCCCGGAACCGGGGAGCTGTTTTTT.

V is TRBV24-1 and J is TRBJ2-1; 9 nucleotides agree with TRBD2. CDR3 size: 19 residues. The V and J ends lost 3 bases and 3 bases, in that order; junction bases with no gene match: 14. Germline CDR1 KGHDR, CDR2 SFDVKD. As DNA, the CDR3 is TGTGCCACCAGTGATCCGATATATTCTAGCGGGATAAACTACAATGAGCAGTTCTTC. This encodes CATSDPIYSSGINYNEQFF.

This clone came up a few times. The chain joins TRBV7-9 to TRBJ2-7; a weak D match, TRBD1 (6 bases). The CDR3 sequence is 15 residues long. Trimming took 5 bases from V and 6 from J, leaving 20 bases between them. CDR1 is SEHNR and CDR2 is FQNEAQ in the germline V gene (reference sequence). The CDR3 DNA reads as TGTGCCAGCAGCGTTTTCGAGGACAGTACCTCCGAGCAGTACTTC. Its translation: CASSVFEDSTSEQYF.

This clone was counted a few times. J is TRBJ1-5 and V is TRBV4-1; no clear D gene. There are 16 residues in the CDR3. Looked up from germline, CDR1 is MGHRA and CDR2 is YSYEKL. Trimming cost V 2 bases and J 0 bases, with 11 bases left between them. This CDR3 is CASSQSRQYSNQPQHF. The CDR3 DNA reads TGCGCCAGCAGCCAATCGAGGCAGTATAGCAATCAGCCCCAGCATTTT.

This chain connects TRBV7-6 to TRBJ2-1, with a weak D call TRBD2 (7 bases). V lost 5 bases, J lost 12 bases, and 17 bases lay in between. Germline CDR1 SGHVS, CDR2 FNYEAQ. The CDR3 covers 13 residues. CDR3 sequence: CASSTLGGERQFF. The CDR3 DNA reads as TGTGCCAGCAGCACCTTAGGGGGGGAACGGCAGTTCTTC.

The chain uses TRBV5-4 and TRBJ2-1; 15 bases align to TRBD2. Germline V lookup: CDR1 SGHNT, CDR2 YYREEE (reference sequence). Unmatched junction bases numbered 10, after V lost 0 bases and J lost 9 bases. The CDR3 loop spans 18 amino acids. The CDR3 sequence: CASSLGGLAGGGGGEQFF. In DNA, the CDR3 is TGTGCCAGCAGCTTGGGGGGACTAGCGGGAGGCGGGGGCGGTGAGCAGTTCTTC.

The rearrangement links TRBV19 to TRBJ2-7; D is ambiguous. Germline CDR1 reads LNHDA; CDR2 reads SQIVND (reference sequence). This CDR3 is 13 amino acids long. V shed 3 bases and J shed 2 bases, with 8 bases lying between them. The CDR3 loop is CASSMGRAYEQYF. DNA of the CDR3: TGTGCCAGTAGTATGGGCAGAGCCTACGAGCAGTACTTC.

CDR3 coding DNA: TGCGCCAGCAGCTTGGGGCGGGAATGGGATGATACGCAGTATTTT. Translated, it gives CASSLGREWDDTQYF. The chain is built from TRBV5-1 and TRBJ2-3, with a possible D match to TRBD2 (6 bases). Germline loops: CDR1 SGHRS, CDR2 YFSETQ. The CDR3 sequence is 15 residues long. V lost 0 bases and J 6 bases, leaving 14 bases between the germline ends.

The CDR3 spells CASIGPGNRDGYTF. The CDR3, as DNA: TGTGCCAGCATAGGACCAGGGAACAGGGATGGCTACACCTTC. The J gene is TRBJ1-2, the V gene TRBV3-1 (or the pseudogene TRBV3-2), with TRBD1 as a possible D gene (6 bases). This CDR3 has 14 amino acids. V was trimmed by 7 bases and J by 6 bases, leaving 18 bases between them. Germline V CDR1 and CDR2: LGHDT, YNNKEL (reference sequence).

This clone was recorded once. Mismatch with germline at one junction end may stem from a read error. The CDR3 DNA reads as TGTGCCACCCCCCGACCCCGCGGGAACATCGGGGAGCTGTTTTTT. Translation gives CATPRPRGNIGELFF. This rearrangement joins TRBV24-1 to TRBJ2-2; D is possibly TRBD2 (6 bases). Germline loops: CDR1 KGHDR, CDR2 SFDVKD. The CDR3 runs to 15 residues.

In DNA, the CDR3 is TGTGCCAGCAGTTTATCTACAGGGGGCACTGAAGCTTTCTTT. Translated: CASSLSTGGTEAFF. The chain is built from TRBV28 and TRBJ1-1; 8 nucleotides align to TRBD1. The V and J ends lost 1 base and 4 bases, in that order; junction bases with no gene match: 2. This CDR3 region has 14 residues. The germline CDR1 and CDR2 sequences are MDHEN and SYDVKM.

A single count supports this clone. The chain combines TRBV7-9 with TRBJ2-5; 7 bases are shared with TRBD2. V dropped 2 bases and J dropped 2; count of bases not matched to a gene: 11. Germline CDR1 and CDR2: SEHNR and FQNEAQ (reference sequence). The length of the CDR3 is 17 residues. CDR3 DNA: TGTGCCAGCAGCTTATACTCCGGTTCCGGGGGGCAAGAGACCCAGTACTTC. Translating it yields CASSLYSGSGGQETQYF.

DNA for the CDR3: TGCGCCAGCAGCTTGATGGAAAGTGGGAGTGGCTACAATGAGCAGTTCTTC. It is translated as CASSLMESGSGYNEQFF. The chain couples TRBV5-1 to TRBJ2-1; TRBD2 is a possible D gene (5 bases). The CDR3 loop spans 17 amino acids. Germline lookup yields CDR1 SGHRS and CDR2 YFSETQ. V lost 1 base and J 3 bases, leaving 17 bases between the germline ends.

This chain links TRBV19 with TRBJ2-7, with 7 nucleotides matching TRBD1. The junction had 15 bases not matched to a gene; V was cut back by 3 bases and J by 4 bases. The germline V gene has CDR1 LNHDA and CDR2 SQIVND (reference sequence). The length of the CDR3 is 17 residues. CDR3 nucleotide sequence: TGTGCCAGTAGTATTCGTGGTACGACAGGGAGCAAGTACGAGCAGTACTTC. It specifies CASSIRGTTGSKYEQYF.

The J gene is TRBJ1-6, the V gene TRBV5-1; D gene ambiguous. Trimming removed 4 bases at V and 12 bases at J, with 11 bases between. This CDR3 contains 12 residues. CDR1 and CDR2 (germline): SGHRS, YFSETQ. Here the CDR3 reads CASSPPQEPLHF. The DNA of the CDR3 is TGCGCCAGCAGCCCCCCCCAGGAACCCCTCCACTTT.